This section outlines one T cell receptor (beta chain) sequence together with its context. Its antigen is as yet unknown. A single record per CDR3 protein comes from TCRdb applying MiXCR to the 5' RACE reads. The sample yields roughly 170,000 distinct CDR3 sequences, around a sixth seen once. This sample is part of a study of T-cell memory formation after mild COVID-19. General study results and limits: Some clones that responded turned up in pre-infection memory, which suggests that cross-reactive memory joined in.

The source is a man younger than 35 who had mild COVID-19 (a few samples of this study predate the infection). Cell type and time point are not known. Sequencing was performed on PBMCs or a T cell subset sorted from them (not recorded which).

The CDR3 DNA reads TGTGCCAGCAGCGTTCAGCCTGCTAACTATGGCTACACCTTC. Protein sequence: CASSVQPANYGYTF. The chain employs TRBV9 and TRBJ1-2, with no clear D. V was shortened by 2 bases and J by 0 bases, with 8 bases between the two germline ends. The CDR3 spans 14 residues. Germline assignment: CDR1 SGDLS and CDR2 YYNGEE.